Included here is one T cell receptor (beta chain) sequence, with context. Its matching antigen is unknown. This specimen belongs to a study of somatic mutations in cytotoxic T cells in rheumatoid arthritis. General study results and limits: A significant difference in CD8+ T-cell clonality was not found between rheumatoid arthritis patients and age-matched healthy controls.

Here immunoSEQ multiplex PCR was the method, and the copy in TCRdb shows in-frame clones only, minus some. Here the sample spans more than 8,000 clones, over 75% being singletons. This TCR came from a man between 50 and 59 years old in good health. Specimen: CD8+ T cells sorted from blood.

The CDR3 DNA sequence: TGTGCCAGCAGCACCCGTTACAGGGACAGCTCTGGGGCCAACGTCCTGACTTTC. It yields the protein CASSTRYRDSSGANVLTF. This rearrangement joins TRBV2 to TRBJ2-6, with 7 nucleotides matching TRBD1. The CDR3 is 18 residues long. Germline V CDR1 and CDR2: SNHLY, FYNNEI. With 6 bases clipped from V and 0 bases from J, the junction kept 11 bases outside the gene matches.